These 13 T cell receptor beta chains came from one sample sequenced in a study of T-cell memory formation after mild COVID-19. TCRdb called the 5' RACE reads again in MiXCR, with one record for every CDR3 protein. Found here are more than 55,000 distinct CDR3 sequences, over 7.5% of them singletons; the top ten hold around 1.2%. The specimen sequenced was PBMCs or a T cell subset sorted from them (not recorded which). The source of these receptors is a man between 18 and 29 years old who had mild COVID-19 (a few samples of this study predate the infection). Cell type and time point are not known.

The table lists this clonotype with many counts. The chain carries TRBV2 and TRBJ2-2; the D is unclear. CDR1 and CDR2 (germline): SNHLY, FYNNEI. V was pared by 8 bases and J by 7 bases, with 5 bases between. The length of the CDR3 is 10 residues. The CDR3 reads CASSGGELFF. Written as DNA, the CDR3 is TGTGCCAGCTCAGGCGGGGAGCTGTTTTTT.

This chain uses TRBV24-1 with TRBJ2-6, with 8 nucleotides matching TRBD1. The CDR3 consists of 18 residues. Looked up from germline, CDR1 is KGHDR and CDR2 is SFDVKD. V was clipped by 5 bases and J by 4 bases; unmatched bases: 12. CDR3 region: CATSAGFDRGRGANVLTF. The CDR3 bases are TGTGCCACCAGTGCCGGATTCGACAGGGGAAGGGGGGCCAACGTCCTGACTTTC.

This clonotype was recorded a few times. V usage is TRBV11-1 and J usage is TRBJ2-5; 8 bases are a match to TRBD2. Germline-derived CDR1 and CDR2 are SGHAT and FQDESV (reference sequence). CDR3 length equals 17 residues. With 2 bases clipped from V and 4 bases from J, the junction kept 12 bases outside the gene matches. DNA of the CDR3: TGTGCCAGCAGCTTAAACGGGGGGGCCATTCGTGGAGAGACCCAGTACTTC. Its protein is CASSLNGGAIRGETQYF.

V usage is TRBV4-3 and J usage is TRBJ2-3; tentative D call: TRBD2 (5 bases). This CDR3 is 14 amino acids long. Per germline, CDR1 LGHNA and CDR2 YSLEER. The germline V and J ends were trimmed by 3 bases and 6 bases, with 13 bases remaining between them. The CDR3 loop reads CASSQPGSGDTQYF. CDR3 bases: TGCGCCAGCAGCCAGCCCGGGTCGGGGGATACGCAGTATTTT.

This clonotype was detected a few times. The J gene is TRBJ2-3, the V gene TRBV5-5; the match to TRBD1 covers 10 bases. V lost 4 bases and J lost 3; bases outside the gene matches: 5. Germline-derived CDR1 and CDR2 are SGHKS and YYEKEE (reference sequence). This CDR3 contains 15 residues. The DNA for the CDR3 is TGTGCCAGCAGCCTCCGGGACAGGGGTACAGATACGCAGTATTTT. Amino acids: CASSLRDRGTDTQYF.

This clonotype was seen just once. A clone one base away is much larger, so this may be a read error. In nucleotides, the CDR3 is TGCGCCAGCTCCCCCTGTGGACTAGCATTAGATACGCAGTATTTT. Its translation is CASSPCGLALDTQYF. The rearrangement links TRBV5-1 to TRBJ2-3, with 8 bases lining up with TRBD2. In germline, CDR1 is SGHRS, CDR2 YFSETQ. The V gene end was trimmed by 7 bases and the J gene end by 5 bases; junction bases not matched to a gene: 12. The CDR3 consists of 15 residues.

This chain connects TRBV7-2 to TRBJ1-2; D gene uncertain. The V and J ends lost 5 bases and 2 bases respectively, with 3 bases between them. Germline CDR1 SGHTA, CDR2 FQGNSA. The CDR3 has 11 amino acids. The CDR3 DNA follows: TGTGCCAGCAGCGCCAACTATGGCTACACCTTC. This codes for CASSANYGYTF. The full variable domain, with the rest looked up from reference TRBV7-2 and TRBJ1-2, is GAGVSQSPSNKVTEKGKDVELRCDPISGHTALYWYRQSLGQGLEFLIYFQGNSAPDKSGLPSDRFSAERTGGSVSTLTIQRTQQEDSAVYLCASSANYGYTFGSGTRLTVV.

This clonotype appeared many times. The chain couples TRBV4-1 to TRBJ2-1; tentatively, D is TRBD1 or TRBD2 (5 bases each). Per the germline V gene, CDR1 is MGHRA and CDR2 is YSYEKL. The CDR3 extends over 16 amino acids. Trimming shortened V by 2 bases and J by 9 bases, and 20 bases separated the two germline ends. This CDR3 is CASSQPSRGGFGEQFF. CDR3 nucleotides: TGCGCCAGCAGCCAACCGAGCCGGGGCGGCTTTGGTGAGCAGTTCTTC.

This chain joins TRBV10-3 and TRBJ1-4; perhaps TRBD1 as D (6 bases). This CDR3 has 14 residues. Germline assignment: CDR1 ENHRY and CDR2 SYGVKD. V was clipped by 4 bases and J by 5 bases, with 11 bases between them. The chain's CDR3 is CAISARGGNEKLFF. DNA for the CDR3: TGTGCCATCAGTGCCAGGGGAGGCAATGAAAAACTGTTTTTT.

In its sample, this clonotype was seen many times. V gene TRBV20-1 combines with J gene TRBJ2-1, with 10 bases that match TRBD2. Germline V lookup: CDR1 DFQATT, CDR2 SNEGSKA (reference sequence). This CDR3 has 19 amino acids. V was pared by 1 base and J by 0 bases, with 12 bases of the junction left unmatched. The DNA for the CDR3 is TGCAGTGCTAGAGCCATTAGCGGGGGGCGCAATAGCTCCTACAATGAGCAGTTCTTC. Protein product: CSARAISGGRNSSYNEQFF.

This chain uses TRBV7-2 with TRBJ1-1, with TRBD1 matching over 11 bases. From germline, CDR1 is SGHTA and CDR2 FQGNSA. The CDR3 spans 15 residues. The V and J ends lost 0 bases and 7 bases, in that order; junction bases with no gene match: 4. The CDR3 loop reads CASSLAGQGGGEAFF. The CDR3 region has the DNA TGTGCCAGCAGCTTAGCGGGACAGGGGGGCGGTGAAGCTTTCTTT.

The rearrangement joins TRBV7-3 to TRBJ1-1, with D maybe TRBD1 (6 bases). CDR3 size: 16 residues. CDR1 SGHTA and CDR2 FQGTGA come from the germline V gene. V lost 3 bases and J lost 0, with 14 bases in between. CDR3 in amino acids: CASSFRDNLVNTEAFF. DNA of the CDR3: TGTGCCAGCAGCTTCAGGGACAACCTGGTGAACACTGAAGCTTTCTTT.

The chain recombines TRBV7-2 with TRBJ2-2; TRBD1 matches 10 bases. Germline loops: CDR1 SGHTA, CDR2 FQGNSA. J lost 2 bases, V lost 10 bases, and 7 bases had no gene match. This CDR3 spans 15 amino acids. For the CDR3, the DNA is TGTGCCACTATGACAGGGGGCGCCAACACCGGGGAGCTGTTTTTT. Its protein is CATMTGGANTGELFF.